A single sample is the source of the 15 T cell receptor beta chains below, sequenced in a study of technical replicates of blood from several donors. Libraries were prepared by immunoSEQ multiplex PCR; TCRdb keeps only in-frame clonotypes and omits some of them. Of about 69,000 clones detected, over 75% appear once; the ten largest clones hold 4% to 5%. Specimen: PBMCs. Receptor source: a human donor in good health. Some clones in this sample may be carry-over from other donors' samples.

In its sample, this clone was seen once. The V gene is TRBV6-5, the J gene TRBJ1-1; 9 nucleotides align to TRBD1. Looked up from germline, CDR1 is MNHEY and CDR2 is SVGAGI. The J segment lost 5 bases and the V segment lost 2 bases, leaving 3 bases of the junction unmatched. The CDR3 consists of 14 residues. Here the CDR3 reads CASSYGTGKTEAFF. CDR3 DNA sequence: TGTGCCAGCAGTTACGGGACAGGGAAGACTGAAGCTTTCTTT.

The V gene is TRBV4-1, the J gene TRBJ2-6, with D possibly TRBD2 on 6 matching bases. The germline gives CDR1 MGHRA, CDR2 YSYEKL. Trimming stripped 0 bases from V and 1 base from J, with 13 bases between. The CDR3 is made up of 18 amino acids. CDR3 in DNA: TGCGCCAGCAGCCAAGAGCCGGGGGTGTCATCTGGGGCCAACGTCCTGACTTTC. Translation: CASSQEPGVSSGANVLTF.

This chain connects TRBV9 to TRBJ1-1; unclear D gene. Trimming pared 0 bases from V and 7 bases from J, leaving 10 bases between. The CDR3 has 13 amino acids. The germline CDR1 and CDR2 sequences are SGDLS and YYNGEE. The CDR3 loop reads CASSVGQEGEAFF. The CDR3 coding sequence is TGTGCCAGCAGCGTAGGTCAGGAAGGTGAAGCTTTCTTT.

V and J are TRBV11-2 and TRBJ2-3; 11 bases agree with TRBD2. Unmatched junction bases numbered 9, after V lost 10 bases and J lost 0 bases. The CDR3 runs 16 residues. Germline CDR1 SGHAT, CDR2 FQNNGV. This CDR3 is CATWETSGASTDTQYF. Written as DNA, the CDR3 is TGTGCCACCTGGGAGACTAGCGGGGCTAGCACAGATACGCAGTATTTT.

The chain is built from TRBV5-1 and TRBJ2-5; 12 nucleotides match TRBD2. Losses at the gene ends were 2 bases for V and 2 bases for J; bases not matched to a gene: 19. Per germline, CDR1 SGHRS and CDR2 YFSETQ. CDR3 length: 21 amino acids. In DNA, the CDR3 is TGCGCCAGCAGCTTATTCAGGTCGTCTTACCCCGGACTAGCGGGGCAAGAGACCCAGTACTTC. Its protein is CASSLFRSSYPGLAGQETQYF.

The rearrangement joins TRBV2 to TRBJ1-2; D remains unclear. V was cut by 10 bases and J by 5 bases, with 14 bases left in between. Germline V CDR1 and CDR2: SNHLY, FYNNEI. The CDR3 totals 12 residues. CDR3 region: CATLSPGYGYTF. CDR3 DNA sequence: TGTGCCACCCTTTCCCCGGGGTATGGCTACACCTTC.

V is TRBV15 and J is TRBJ2-2, with TRBD2 as a possible D gene (6 bases). Per the germline V gene, CDR1 is LNHNV and CDR2 is YYDKDF (reference sequence). CDR3 length: 14 amino acids. Trimming pared 3 bases from V and 3 bases from J, leaving 8 bases between. The CDR3 is CATSSGEDTGELFF. CDR3 nucleotide sequence: TGTGCCACCAGCAGCGGGGAGGACACCGGGGAGCTGTTTTTT. Variable domain in full (rest from reference TRBV15 and TRBJ2-2): DAMVIQNPRYQVTQFGKPVTLSCSQTLNHNVMYWYQQKSSQAPKLLFHYYDKDFNNEADTPDNFQSRRPNTSFCFLDIRSPGLGDTAMYLCATSSGEDTGELFFGEGSRLTVL.

This clone was seen a handful of times. The V call is TRBV11-2, the J call TRBJ2-5; 12 nucleotides agree with TRBD1. Unmatched junction bases numbered 7, after V lost 5 bases and J lost 6 bases. Germline CDR1 reads SGHAT; CDR2 reads FQNNGV. CDR3 size: 15 residues. This CDR3 reads CASSLGTGGKQTQYF. The CDR3 DNA sequence: TGTGCCAGCAGCCTCGGGACAGGGGGCAAACAGACCCAGTACTTC.

The rearrangement uses TRBV6-1 and TRBJ2-7, with 9 bases identical to TRBD1. The CDR3 loop spans 15 amino acids. Germline V CDR1 and CDR2: MNHNS, SASEGT. V lost 10 bases to trimming and J lost 4 bases; unmatched junction nucleotides: 14. This chain's CDR3 is CATHSSPGTGYEQYF. For the CDR3, the DNA is TGTGCCACCCATTCCAGTCCCGGGACAGGGTACGAGCAGTACTTC.

This clone appeared once. This chain links TRBV11-2 with TRBJ2-5; D uncertain. Germline V gene sequence: CDR1 SGHAT, CDR2 FQNNGV. The CDR3 is 12 amino acids. V was clipped by 1 base and J by 2 bases, with 2 bases between them. The CDR3 DNA is TGTGCCAGCAGCTTAGCGCAAGAGACCCAGTACTTC. It is translated as CASSLAQETQYF.

V usage is TRBV2 and J usage is TRBJ2-7; maybe TRBD1 (5 bases). With 3 bases removed from V and 7 bases from J, the gap between germline ends came to 7 bases. This CDR3 region has 11 residues. The germline V gene has CDR1 SNHLY and CDR2 FYNNEI. This chain's CDR3 is CASSDSGEQYF. In nucleotides, the CDR3 is TGTGCCAGCAGTGATTCAGGGGAGCAGTACTTC.

The chain's CDR3 is CASSVALYNEQFF. The CDR3 nucleotides are TGTGCCAGCAGCGTAGCACTGTACAATGAGCAGTTCTTC. The V and J genes are TRBV9 and TRBJ2-1; no reliable D call. V lost 0 bases to trimming and J lost 4 bases, with 5 bases between them. The CDR3 consists of 13 residues. CDR1 and CDR2 from the germline V gene are SGDLS and YYNGEE.

This clone appeared once. V usage is TRBV6-1 and J usage is TRBJ1-1, with D maybe TRBD1 (5 bases). This CDR3 has 15 residues. V was clipped by 1 base and J by 0 bases, with 9 bases between them. The germline gives CDR1 MNHNS, CDR2 SASEGT. The CDR3 reads CASSEEGWVNTEAFF. The CDR3, as DNA: TGTGCCAGCAGTGAAGAGGGGTGGGTGAACACTGAAGCTTTCTTT.

The chain links TRBV4-3 to TRBJ2-1; 8 positions agree with TRBD2. The V and J ends lost 1 base and 5 bases, in that order; junction bases with no gene match: 4. The CDR3 extends over 15 amino acids. Germline CDR1 LGHNA, CDR2 YSLEER. CDR3 region: CASSQGLAIDNEQFF. In DNA, the CDR3 is TGCGCCAGCAGCCAAGGACTAGCGATAGACAATGAGCAGTTCTTC.

The chain joins TRBV18 to TRBJ1-5, with D perhaps TRBD1 (6 bases). CDR1 and CDR2 (germline): KGHSH, LQKENI. The CDR3 length is 17 residues. V was trimmed by 3 bases and J by 6 bases, leaving 21 bases between them. In nucleotides, the CDR3 is TGTGCCAGCTCACCCCAGGTGATCAGGGGTGGTAGTCAGCCCCAGCATTTT. Its translation is CASSPQVIRGGSQPQHF.